This T cell receptor beta chain is drawn from a study of TIL therapy for anti-PD-1-resistant metastatic lung cancer. Study-wide background: Patients then received nivolumab; progressors got lymphodepletion, TIL and IL-2. Findings and limits, study-wide: TIL clonotype persistence in blood showed no apparent association with response.

Documented time point: pre-treatment sample, taken before nivolumab and TIL therapy. To note about this clone: Its target is unknown.

The immunoSEQ assay was v3. Clones were read by immunoSEQ multiplex PCR, and TCRdb kept only the in-frame ones, dropping some. The data hold some 52,000 clones, with roughly 85% observed a single time. This TCR was sampled from a woman aged 30-79 years with non-small cell lung cancer. Source: blood, taken at baseline.

CDR3 loop: CASRPGQGDTEAFF. CDR3 bases: TGTGCCAGTAGGCCGGGACAGGGAGACACTGAAGCTTTCTTT. The V and J genes are TRBV19 and TRBJ1-1, with TRBD1 matching over 9 bases. V was pared by 6 bases and J by 3 bases, with 5 bases of the junction left unmatched. The germline gives CDR1 LNHDA, CDR2 SQIVND (reference sequence). This CDR3 has 14 residues.